This T cell receptor (beta chain) was captured by sequencing in a study of T cell repertoires in cytomegalovirus infection. Study in general: The authors used CMV epitopes that were HLA-C-restricted (recently identified) and HLA-B-restricted (well studied).

In the case of this clonotype: Its antigen is not known.

CDR3 length equals 16 residues. CDR1 GTSNPN and CDR2 SVGIG come from the germline V gene (reference sequence). Trimming took off 3 bases at V and 3 bases at J, with 18 bases between the two ends. Notes on the study in general: The cumulative frequency of public TCR beta families identified carriers of CMV plus the relevant HLA.

Via MiXCR, TCRdb re-called the reads, giving one row per CDR3 protein. The sample contains approximately 350,000 distinct CDR3 sequences, roughly 34% of which appear only once. Source: cultured PBMCs, taken from culture after CMV antigen stimulation. The chain carries TRBV30 and TRBJ2-1; D may be TRBD1 or TRBD2 (6 bases each). The source is a human donor in good health (CMV status not recorded). Some clones in this sample may be carry-over from other donors' samples. The CDR3 DNA follows: TGTGCCTGGAGCGGTATGGGGGGACAACTCTACAATGAGCAGTTCTTC. Translation: CAWSGMGGQLYNEQFF.